A selection of T cell receptor beta chains follows, all from one sample in a study of T cells after yellow fever vaccination. TCRdb reprocessed the 5' RACE reads with MiXCR, giving one entry per CDR3 protein. The sample consists of a few hundred thousand distinct CDR3 sequences, less than 20% of them appearing once. This sample comprised PBMCs, obtained about 5 days after the first yellow fever vaccination. These TCRs come from a man younger than 30 who received the YFV17D yellow fever vaccine. Each CDR3 is given with its conserved first and last residue. Each record gives: clone size, D gene, J gene, V gene, CDR3 DNA, CDR3 protein. A D gene is named only where the DNA matches it firmly. Rows may omit the clone size; those that give it use once, few, many or a size class.

. | TRBD2 | TRBJ2-3 | TRBV5-6 | TGTGCCAGCAGTGGGGGGGAGATAGAAGATACGCAGTATTTT | CASSGGEIEDTQYF
few | . | TRBJ2-1 | TRBV7-6 | TGTGCCAGCAGCCCACGGACCAACCACGCGGATGAGCAGTTCTTC | CASSPRTNHADEQFF
few | . | TRBJ2-5 | TRBV25-1 | TGTGCCAGCAGTGAATCGTGGGGGGCCAGGGAGACCCAGTACTTC | CASSESWGARETQYF
few | . | TRBJ2-6 | TRBV10-3 | TGTGCCATCAGTGAGGCAGGGTCTGGTGGGGCCAACGTCCTGACTTTC | CAISEAGSGGANVLTF
. | . | TRBJ1-2 | TRBV9 | TGTGCCAGCAGCGTAGGCGGGCCCGTGAACTATGGCTACACCTTC | CASSVGGPVNYGYTF
few | . | TRBJ1-2 | TRBV12-5 | TGTGCTAGTGCTGGCTACACCTTC | CASAGYTF
many | TRBD2 | TRBJ2-3 | TRBV20-1 | TGCAGTGCTAGGGACCCGGGGGGGAGCACAGATACGCAGTATTTT | CSARDPGGSTDTQYF
. | . | TRBJ1-3 | TRBV6-5 | TGTGCCAGCAGTTACGGCTTGATCTCTGGAAACACCATATATTTT | CASSYGLISGNTIYF
. | . | TRBJ2-6 | TRBV6-5 | TGTGCCAGCAGTTGGGGGGGACACGGCTCTGGGGCCAACGTCCTGACTTTC | CASSWGGHGSGANVLTF
few | TRBD1 | TRBJ1-2 | TRBV20-1 | TGCAGTGCTGGAGGACAGGGGGACTATGGCTACACCTTC | CSAGGQGDYGYTF
few | . | TRBJ2-3 | TRBV11-2 | TGTGCCAGCAGCAACGGGGGTGCAGATACGCAGTATTTT | CASSNGGADTQYF
. | TRBD1 | TRBJ1-2 | TRBV5-1 | TGCGCCAGCTCACTTGTAGGGACAGACGCTGGCTACACCTTC | CASSLVGTDAGYTF
. | TRBD2 | TRBJ2-2 | TRBV2 | TGTGCCAGCAGTGCCGGACTAGACCGGGAGCTGTTTTTT | CASSAGLDRELFF
few | TRBD2 | TRBJ2-3 | TRBV12-3/TRBV12-4 | TGTGCCAGCAGCTTAAGCGGGGGGGATTATACGCAGTATTTT | CASSLSGGDYTQYF
few | . | TRBJ2-1 | TRBV7-9 | TGTGCCAGCAGCTTAGTGCATATCTACAATGAGCAGTTCTTC | CASSLVHIYNEQFF
. | TRBD1 | TRBJ2-5 | TRBV9 | TGTGCCAGCAGCGTTCCAAGGTCGGACAGGGGCCAGGAGACCCAGTACTTC | CASSVPRSDRGQETQYF
few | . | TRBJ2-5 | TRBV7-2 | TGTGCCAGCAGCTTCCGGAGGTCACCTCAAGAGACCCAGTACTTC | CASSFRRSPQETQYF
many | . | TRBJ2-1 | TRBV4-1 | TGCGCCAGCAGCCCCCGACGGGGGCAAAACAATGAGCAGTTCTTC | CASSPRRGQNNEQFF
few | TRBD2 | TRBJ2-7 | TRBV25-1 | TGTGCCAGCAGTGAAGGGGCTAGCGGGGGGGACGGCGAGCAGTACTTC | CASSEGASGGDGEQYF
. | . | TRBJ2-1 | TRBV4-3 | TGCGCCAGCAGCCAAGAGCCTTCTAGGATCGTTGAGCAGTTCTTC | CASSQEPSRIVEQFF
. | TRBD1 | TRBJ1-1 | TRBV7-2 | TGTGCCAGCAGCTTAGGAGGGACAGGGCTCCGGTGGACTGAAGCTTTCTTT | CASSLGGTGLRWTEAFF
. | . | TRBJ1-2 | TRBV5-1 | TGCGCCAGCAGCCCCGGGGGGGGGCCTGGCTACACCTTC | CASSPGGGPGYTF
. | TRBD1 | TRBJ2-7 | TRBV12-3/TRBV12-4 | TGTGCCAGCACCCCGGACAGGAGCTCCTACGAGCAGTACTTC | CASTPDRSSYEQYF
. | TRBD1 | TRBJ2-2 | TRBV12-3/TRBV12-4 | TGTGCCAGCAGTATCCGACAGGGGGGCACCGGGGAGCTGTTTTTT | CASSIRQGGTGELFF
. | . | TRBJ2-3 | TRBV20-1 | TGCTGTGCTAGGGGGCTGGCGGGGCTCACAGATACGCAGTATTTT | CCARGLAGLTDTQYF
few | TRBD1 | TRBJ2-5 | TRBV4-3 | TGCGCCAGCAGCCAGGGGACAGGGGAAGAGACCCAGTACTTC | CASSQGTGEETQYF
. | . | TRBJ2-7 | TRBV20-1 | TGCAGTGCTAGACCGATATCCGAGCAGTACTTC | CSARPISEQYF
. | . | TRBJ1-5 | TRBV6-2/TRBV6-3 | TGTGCCAGCAGTTACGGGGTAAGACAGCCCCAGCATTTT | CASSYGVRQPQHF
. | TRBD1 | TRBJ1-4 | TRBV4-3 | TGCGCCAGCAGCCAAGATCAGGGGACAGGGGTATCAACTAATGAAAAACTGTTTTTT | CASSQDQGTGVSTNEKLFF
. | . | TRBJ2-3 | TRBV6-5 | TGTGCCAGCAGTTACTCGATAGCGGTCGGCACAGATACGCAGTATTTT | CASSYSIAVGTDTQYF
. | TRBD1 | TRBJ2-4 | TRBV15 | TGTGCCACCAGCAACACACTGGGGACAGGCCAAAACATTCAGTACTTC | CATSNTLGTGQNIQYF
few | TRBD1 | TRBJ1-1 | TRBV19 | TGTGCCAGTAATGGTTACAGGGGCTCCACTGAAGCTTTCTTT | CASNGYRGSTEAFF
. | . | TRBJ2-7 | TRBV5-1 | TGCGCCAGCAGCTTGACCTACCGGGACGGTCCCTACGAGCAGTACTTC | CASSLTYRDGPYEQYF
. | . | TRBJ2-5 | TRBV4-2 | TGTGCCAGCAGCCAAGAAGAAGTGCCCGGCGAGACCCAGTACTTC | CASSQEEVPGETQYF
. | TRBD1 | TRBJ1-2 | TRBV15 | TGTGCCACCAGCAGAGATTATGGGCCAGGGGGCCCGGATGGCTACACCTTC | CATSRDYGPGGPDGYTF
. | . | TRBJ2-2 | TRBV10-3 | TGTGCCATCGCCGACACCAACACCGGGGAGCTGTTTTTT | CAIADTNTGELFF
many | . | TRBJ2-2 | TRBV12-3/TRBV12-4 | TGTGCCAGCAGTTTAGGGGGGGGCAACACCGGGGAGCTGTTTTTT | CASSLGGGNTGELFF
few | TRBD1 | TRBJ1-1 | TRBV10-3 | TGTGCCATCAGTGCCGGCAACGGACAGGGTAACACTGAAGCTTTCTTT | CAISAGNGQGNTEAFF
many | . | TRBJ2-3 | TRBV20-1 | TGCAGTGCTAGAGGGTCGTGGGATACGCAGTATTTT | CSARGSWDTQYF
few | TRBD1 | TRBJ2-7 | TRBV20-1 | TGCAGTGCTAGAGATGAGGTGGACAGGGGCACCTACGAGCAGTACTTC | CSARDEVDRGTYEQYF